In this sample, the clone carrying this T cell receptor (beta chain) turned up many times. These data are taken from a study of T cells after yellow fever vaccination. Template switching by 5'RACE produced TCR cDNA, adding a universal primer site and UMIs. A single record per CDR3 protein comes from TCRdb applying MiXCR to the 5' RACE reads. The table has hundreds of thousands of distinct CDR3 sequences, roughly an eighth seen once. From germline, CDR1 is WSHSY and CDR2 SAAADI. This CDR3 spans 12 amino acids. Trimming took 4 bases from V and 4 from J, leaving 8 bases between them. The sample consisted of PBMCs, taken on the day of the yellow fever booster vaccination. V and J are TRBV10-2 and TRBJ2-7, with D possibly matching TRBD2 (5 bases). The clonotype was recovered from a man aged 30 to 39 who received the YFV17D yellow fever vaccine. This CDR3 reads CASSALAYEQYF. For the CDR3, the DNA is TGCGCCAGCAGTGCGCTAGCATACGAGCAGTACTTC.